This record looks at one T cell receptor (beta chain) sequence and its context. Its antigen is still unknown. The sample belongs to a study of beta chain features in type 1 diabetes. Reverse transcribing all isolated RNA meant expressed TCRB transcripts were sequenced. The average read count of naive, central memory and regulatory T cell samples was a few million. Clones were read by immunoSEQ multiplex PCR, and TCRdb kept only the in-frame ones, dropping some. The sample yields about 360,000 clones, roughly an eighth seen once. A single heparinised blood sample, averaging about 120 mL, was obtained per donor. Study-level results: Cells expressing TCR highly could be over-represented by cDNA sequencing. Type 1 diabetes patients showed fewer insertions and more deletions at VDJ junctions.

This CDR3 has 13 amino acids. The germline V gene encodes CDR1 SGHTA and CDR2 FQGNSA. The V and J ends lost 4 bases and 4 bases respectively, with 8 bases between them. The TCR originated in a man aged 18 to 30 in good health. J is TRBJ1-3 and V is TRBV7-2; D is undetermined. The sample was naive CD4+ T cells from blood. CDR3 bases: TGTGCCAGCAGCTCCCGAGGGGGAAACACCATATATTTT. Residues: CASSSRGGNTIYF.